This TCR beta chain was obtained from a study of cytotoxic CD8 clonotypes in ibrutinib-treated CLL. Looking at the study overall: Outcomes included some 24 partial and 2 complete responses; after median 68 months, roughly 15 stayed remitted and 12 progressed.

The J segment lost 7 bases and the V segment lost 5 bases, leaving 9 bases of the junction unmatched. Looked up from germline, CDR1 is MNHEY and CDR2 is SMNVEV (reference sequence). This CDR3 region has 16 residues. Frozen PBMC stocks contributed roughly 2.1 micrograms of genomic DNA to the TCR beta libraries. Sequenced by immunoSEQ multiplex PCR; TCRdb stores in-frame clones only, minus some. Here the sample spans under 35,000 clones, approximately 68% being singletons. A word on this clone: The antigen is not known.

Study-level points and caveats: For progressing versus sustained-remission patients, sampling times were not the same. Under therapy, public clonotypes either contracted or stayed stable, and they were uncommon.

The source is a human donor with chronic lymphocytic leukemia. Sequencing used PBMCs, obtained after 24 months of ibrutinib treatment. The V call is TRBV27, the J call TRBJ1-5, with TRBD1 matching over 12 bases. In DNA form, the CDR3 reads TGTGCCAGCAGTACATCGGGACAGGGGGCTGGACAGCCCCAGCATTTT. It specifies CASSTSGQGAGQPQHF.